Shown below are 28 T cell receptor beta chains from a single sample sequenced in a study of cytomegalovirus exposure and HLA in healthy donors (dated by TCRdb to 2017 to 2019). Library generation was performed with the immunoSEQ multiplex PCR assay. For the multiplex PCR, a mixture combining 60 forward primers for TCR Vbeta segments and 13 reverse primers for TCR Jbeta segments was used. Drawn from immuneACCESS, this table holds only the in-frame rearrangements with V and J called that TCRdb kept. Clones are partly lost; checked studies trace under half to an unresolved V gene and leave the rest unexplained. The sample table lists about 160,000 clones, approximately 77% of them with a count of one. The ten largest account for roughly 7% of the sample. The source material was PBMCs. These receptors all come from a male donor in good health and CMV-seropositive.

As regards this clone: At one end the junction does not follow the germline gene, possibly because of a read error. The rearrangement uses TRBV5-1 and TRBJ2-2; perhaps TRBD1 as D (6 bases). Germline V lookup: CDR1 SGHRS, CDR2 YFSETQ. This CDR3 has 15 amino acids. The CDR3 here is CASRLDSKNTGELFF. CDR3 coding DNA: TGCGCCAGCAGATTGGACAGCAAGAACACCGGGGAGCTGTTTTTT.

The rearrangement links TRBV6-5 to TRBJ1-5; tentative D call: TRBD1 (6 bases). This CDR3 has 13 amino acids. CDR1 MNHEY and CDR2 SVGAGI come from the germline V gene. The V gene lost 7 bases and the J gene lost 2 bases, with 9 bases spanning the gap. This chain's CDR3 is CASTPGGNQPQHF. The CDR3 coding sequence is TGTGCCAGCACACCAGGGGGCAATCAGCCCCAGCATTTT.

The chain recombines TRBV27 with TRBJ1-2; 7 nucleotides agree with TRBD1. V was pared by 4 bases and J by 6 bases, with 11 bases of the junction left unmatched. Germline V gene sequence: CDR1 MNHEY, CDR2 SMNVEV (reference sequence). This CDR3 is built from 15 residues. CDR3 sequence reads: CASSYRQGLGDGYTF. In DNA, the CDR3 is TGTGCCAGCAGTTACCGACAGGGTCTTGGCGATGGCTACACCTTC.

This chain links TRBV6-1 with TRBJ1-2, with 10 bases identical to TRBD1. V dropped 2 bases and J dropped 6; count of bases not matched to a gene: 6. Germline V gene sequence: CDR1 MNHNS, CDR2 SASEGT. This CDR3 is 15 amino acids long. CDR3 bases: TGTGCCAGCAGTGAATTGGGACAGGGGAACCATGGCTACACCTTC. Its translation: CASSELGQGNHGYTF.

The chain has TRBV6-6 and TRBJ2-7, with 10 positions matching TRBD1. CDR3 size: 16 residues. J was trimmed by 0 bases and V by 0 bases; bases with no gene match: 2. Germline lookup yields CDR1 MNHNY and CDR2 SVGAGI (reference sequence). The CDR3 here is CASSYSGTGVSYEQYF. CDR3 coding DNA: TGTGCCAGCAGTTACTCTGGGACAGGGGTCTCCTACGAGCAGTACTTC.

The rearrangement uses TRBV5-1 and TRBJ2-7; 7 bases are a match to TRBD1. This CDR3 comprises 15 residues. Germline values: CDR1 SGHRS, CDR2 YFSETQ. V was pared by 4 bases and J by 3 bases, with 10 bases of the junction left unmatched. CDR3 protein: CASSPPGTEIYEQYF. CDR3 coding DNA: TGCGCCAGCAGCCCGCCCGGGACAGAAATCTACGAGCAGTACTTC.

The chain carries TRBV30 and TRBJ1-6; a weak D match, TRBD1 (6 bases). CDR1 GTSNPN and CDR2 SVGIG come from the germline V gene (reference sequence). V lost 2 bases to trimming and J lost 9 bases, with 17 bases between them. The CDR3 contains 15 residues. The CDR3 DNA follows: TGTGCCTGGAGTCCTTCCACCTGGACAGTTTCACCCCTCCACTTT. Translation gives CAWSPSTWTVSPLHF.

This clone has only a few counts. The chain carries TRBV2 and TRBJ1-1; 9 nucleotides agree with TRBD1. Germline V CDR1 and CDR2: SNHLY, FYNNEI. The CDR3 consists of 15 residues. V lost 6 bases and J lost 1; bases outside the gene matches: 6. CDR3 nucleotides: TGTGCCAGCAGACAGGGGGCGATTTGGAACACTGAAGCTTTCTTT. Residues: CASRQGAIWNTEAFF. The whole variable domain, filled in from reference TRBV2 and TRBJ1-1, reads EPEVTQTPSHQVTQMGQEVILRCVPISNHLYFYWYRQILGQKVEFLVSFYNNEISEKSEIFDDQFSVERPDGSNFTLKIRSTKLEDSAMYFCASRQGAIWNTEAFFGQGTRLTVV.

The chain couples TRBV5-1 to TRBJ1-1; weak D call: TRBD1 (5 bases). The ends were cut back, 6 bases at V and 4 bases at J, with 19 bases in the middle. This CDR3 is built from 15 residues. Germline V gives CDR1 SGHRS, CDR2 YFSETQ. The CDR3 nucleotides are TGCGCCAGCACCTCGGGTCCGGGGGGAGGCACTGAAGCTTTCTTT. Translating gives CASTSGPGGGTEAFF.

The V and J genes are TRBV4-1 and TRBJ2-3; D perhaps matches TRBD2 (5 bases). Trimming removed 4 bases at V and 5 bases at J, with 19 bases between. This CDR3 is built from 16 residues. Germline CDR1 MGHRA, CDR2 YSYEKL. The CDR3 coding sequence is TGCGCCAGCAGCCTATTGTACTGGGGAGCAGGAGATACGCAGTATTTT. Translated, it gives CASSLLYWGAGDTQYF.

This sequence joins TRBV4-3 and TRBJ2-3, with 12 nucleotides matching TRBD2. The CDR3 covers 16 residues. The germline V gene has CDR1 LGHNA and CDR2 YSLEER. The V segment lost 1 base and the J segment 1 base; nucleotides outside the gene matches: 0. This chain's CDR3 is CASSQGTSGGTDTQYF. The CDR3 DNA sequence: TGCGCCAGCAGCCAAGGGACTAGCGGGGGCACAGATACGCAGTATTTT.

The chain recombines TRBV9 with TRBJ1-6, with D perhaps matching TRBD1 (6 bases). The CDR3 length is 14 residues. V was trimmed by 4 bases and J by 7 bases, leaving 12 bases between them. The V gene's germline CDR1 is SGDLS and CDR2 YYNGEE. CDR3 sequence: CASSPQQGNSPLHF. For the CDR3, the DNA is TGTGCCAGCAGCCCCCAACAGGGAAATTCACCCCTCCACTTT.

The chain has TRBV9 and TRBJ2-3; 7 nucleotides align to TRBD2. Germline trimming cut 0 bases from V and 4 bases from J; bases unmatched to any gene: 11. Germline V lookup: CDR1 SGDLS, CDR2 YYNGEE. The CDR3 has 17 amino acids. The CDR3 here is CASSVGRAGEAADTQYF. CDR3 DNA sequence: TGTGCCAGCAGCGTAGGGAGGGCGGGGGAAGCGGCAGATACGCAGTATTTT.

This chain connects TRBV15 to TRBJ2-1; the match to TRBD2 covers 15 bases. The CDR3 is 15 amino acids. Germline V gene lookup returns CDR1 LNHNV and CDR2 YYDKDF (reference sequence). V was pared by 5 bases and J by 7 bases, with 3 bases of the junction left unmatched. DNA of the CDR3: TGTGCCACCAGCCGCGGACTAGCGGGGGGGAATGAGCAGTTCTTC. Translation: CATSRGLAGGNEQFF.

This clone has a single count. The chain is built from TRBV10-3 and TRBJ2-7; TRBD1 is a possible D gene (6 bases). The CDR3 totals 14 residues. Deletions cut 6 bases from V and 0 bases from J, with 12 bases between. The V gene's germline CDR1 is ENHRY and CDR2 SYGVKD. CDR3: CAISGGQLSYEQYF. The CDR3 DNA sequence: TGTGCCATCAGCGGCGGACAGCTCTCCTACGAGCAGTACTTC.

The rearrangement links TRBV7-3 to TRBJ2-7; no definite D call. This CDR3 has 12 residues. V lost 4 bases and J lost 6, with 10 bases in between. In germline, CDR1 is SGHTA, CDR2 FQGTGA. CDR3 region: CASSSTWAEQYF. CDR3 nucleotide sequence: TGTGCCAGCAGCTCTACCTGGGCCGAGCAGTACTTC.

The CDR3 is CASSWGTGVNTEAFF. CDR3 DNA sequence: TGTGCCAGCAGCTGGGGGACAGGGGTGAACACTGAAGCTTTCTTT. J is TRBJ1-1 and V is TRBV7-2; TRBD1 aligns across 10 bases. CDR3 length equals 15 residues. CDR1 and CDR2 (germline): SGHTA, FQGNSA. V lost 4 bases, J lost 0 bases, and 2 bases stayed unmatched.

This chain connects TRBV30 to TRBJ1-2, with D hard to call. Germline CDR1 is GTSNPN and CDR2 is SVGIG (reference sequence). The CDR3 has 12 residues. V was pared by 4 bases and J by 5 bases, with 11 bases between. As DNA, the CDR3 is TGTGCCTGGAATCCGGGGTCTTATGGCTACACCTTC. It codes for CAWNPGSYGYTF.

The genes are TRBV27 and TRBJ2-3; TRBD2 agrees at 13 bases. Trimming cost V 0 bases and J 6 bases; bases outside gene matches: 6. CDR1 is MNHEY, CDR2 SMNVEV, per germline (reference sequence). The CDR3 covers 17 residues. The CDR3 DNA sequence: TGTGCCAGCAGTTTATCCGTCCCGGGACTAGCGGGGGATACGCAGTATTTT. This gives the protein CASSLSVPGLAGDTQYF.

This clone occurred once. J is TRBJ1-2 and V is TRBV7-9; D might be TRBD1 (6 bases). V was trimmed by 1 base and J by 6 bases, leaving 9 bases between them. This CDR3 has 13 residues. CDR1 is SEHNR, CDR2 FQNEAQ, per germline (reference sequence). Written as DNA, the CDR3 is TGTGCCAGCAGCTTAGGGACAGCGGATGGCTACACCTTC. Its protein product is CASSLGTADGYTF.

The chain is built from TRBV7-9 and TRBJ1-2; TRBD1 might be the D (6 bases). Trimming took 5 bases from V and 2 from J, leaving 21 bases between them. The CDR3 consists of 17 residues. Germline CDR1 SEHNR, CDR2 FQNEAQ (reference sequence). Here the CDR3 reads CASSATWGGTINYGYTF. In DNA form, the CDR3 reads TGTGCCAGCAGCGCAACCTGGGGGGGGACAATCAACTATGGCTACACCTTC. Drawing the rest from reference TRBV7-9 and TRBJ1-2, the complete variable domain is DTGVSQNPRHKITKRGQNVTFRCDPISEHNRLYWYRQTLGQGPEFLTYFQNEAQLEKSRLLSDRFSAERPKGSFSTLEIQRTEQGDSAMYLCASSATWGGTINYGYTFGSGTRLTVV.

This clone was seen a few times. The chain carries TRBV5-6 and TRBJ1-1; 9 bases fit TRBD1. V shed 3 bases, J shed 3 bases, and the junction held 6 bases outside the gene matches. CDR1 is SGHDT and CDR2 is YYEEEE in the germline V gene. This CDR3 comprises 15 residues. The CDR3: CASSYTGGVYTEAFF. In DNA form, the CDR3 reads TGTGCCAGCAGCTATACAGGGGGCGTGTACACTGAAGCTTTCTTT.

V is TRBV4-1 and J is TRBJ1-1; 8 bases align to TRBD1. Germline assignment: CDR1 MGHRA and CDR2 YSYEKL. This CDR3 has 13 residues. J gave up 5 bases and V 4 bases, and 3 bases lay outside the gene matches. The CDR3 reads CASSLTGVTEAFF. The CDR3 DNA reads as TGCGCCAGCAGCCTGACAGGGGTGACTGAAGCTTTCTTT.

In its sample, this clone was seen once. This chain joins TRBV25-1 and TRBJ1-1; no clear D gene. Germline assignment: CDR1 MGHDK and CDR2 SYGVNS. V gave up 4 bases and J gave up 4 bases, with 13 bases separating them. There are 14 residues in the CDR3. CDR3 nucleotide sequence: TGTGCCAGCAGTGGGCTGGGAGGTGGCACTGAAGCTTTCTTT. This gives the protein CASSGLGGGTEAFF.

In nucleotides, the CDR3 is TGTGCCAGTAGTCTGGACAGGGCGGGTGATGGCTACACCTTC. Its protein product is CASSLDRAGDGYTF. The chain is built from TRBV19 and TRBJ1-2, with 8 bases aligning to TRBD1. V gave up 5 bases and J gave up 6 bases; unmatched junction bases: 8. The germline V gene encodes CDR1 LNHDA and CDR2 SQIVND (reference sequence). The CDR3 has 14 residues. The full variable domain, completed using reference TRBV19 and TRBJ1-2, is DGGITQSPKYLFRKEGQNVTLSCEQNLNHDAMYWYRQDPGQGLRLIYYSQIVNDFQKGDIAEGYSVSREKKESFPLTVTSAQKNPTAFYLCASSLDRAGDGYTFGSGTRLTVV.

J is TRBJ1-1 and V is TRBV5-4, with 11 bases aligning to TRBD1. V lost 4 bases and J lost 5; bases outside the gene matches: 7. The germline V gene has CDR1 SGHNT and CDR2 YYREEE (reference sequence). The CDR3 is 15 amino acids. Here the CDR3 reads CASSRGTGGETEAFF. In DNA, the CDR3 is TGTGCCAGCAGCCGTGGGACAGGGGGAGAGACTGAAGCTTTCTTT.

This clone was found a few times. V usage is TRBV5-1 and J usage is TRBJ1-1; perhaps TRBD1 as D (5 bases). The germline V gene encodes CDR1 SGHRS and CDR2 YFSETQ. With 4 bases removed from V and 1 base from J, the gap between germline ends came to 5 bases. The CDR3 has 12 amino acids. This chain's CDR3 is CASSQGNTEAFF. The CDR3 DNA is TGCGCCAGCAGCCAGGGGAACACTGAAGCTTTCTTT.

The chain uses TRBV10-2 and TRBJ1-2; D remains ambiguous. The CDR3 is 15 residues long. Germline V gene data show CDR1 as WSHSY and CDR2 as SAAADI. V lost 3 bases and J 1 base, leaving 12 bases between the germline ends. The CDR3, as DNA: TGCGCCAGCAGTGAAGCGGCAGCCGTTAACTATGGCTACACCTTC. Residues: CASSEAAAVNYGYTF.